This record covers a single TCR beta chain. Under the authors' procedure: Estimation of nucleated cell counts was performed using reference gene primer amplification. Measured with immunoSEQ multiplex PCR; TCRdb has only the in-frame clones, and not every one. V and J calls and clone size come straight from that table; D and trimming were deduced from the DNA. The table records around 140,000 clones, approximately 84% of them present only once. The germline V gene has CDR1 MNHNY and CDR2 SVGAGI (reference sequence). The CDR3 sequence is 16 residues long. V was cut by 0 bases and J by 7 bases, with 16 bases left in between. The sample comes from a study of blood T cell repertoires in COVID-19. In the study overall: COVID-19 samples from acute and convalescent phases originated in the United States, Italy and Spain. The cDNA or gDNA used as material had been derived from T cells, B-cell-depleted T cells, or PBMCs.

This TCR derives from a woman of 80 years or more with acute or convalescent COVID-19. The rearrangement joins TRBV6-6 to TRBJ1-5; unclear D gene. The specimen sequenced was peripheral blood. The CDR3, as DNA: TGTGCCAGCAGTTACTCCGCCCCGGCGGAGAGGCAGCCCCAGCATTTT. Encoded protein: CASSYSAPAERQPQHF.